This T cell receptor beta chain was found in a study of cytomegalovirus exposure and HLA in healthy donors. V gave up 3 bases and J gave up 6 bases, with 14 bases separating them. Germline CDR1 KGHSH, CDR2 LQKENI. This CDR3 region has 14 residues. The PCR ran on 60 Vbeta and 13 Jbeta primers. Assay: immunoSEQ multiplex PCR; the TCRdb copy retains only in-frame clones and omits some. Among 75,000 to 100,000 clones listed, 65% to 85% were seen once. This TCR derives from a woman aged 60-75 years in good health and CMV-seropositive. This sequence joins TRBV18 and TRBJ1-2; unclear D gene. Sequenced sample: PBMCs. As DNA, the CDR3 is TGTGCCAGCTCACCCGGAGTGGGTAATCATGGCTACACCTTC. Its protein product is CASSPGVGNHGYTF.